This TCR beta chain appears in the sequencing data of a study of T cell repertoires in cytomegalovirus infection. Turning to the study itself: Used in the study were CMV epitopes, some recently identified and HLA-C-restricted, others well-studied and HLA-B-restricted. An indication of both CMV infection and matching HLA type came from public TCR beta signatures. Whole-study results and caveats: HLA-C-restricted CMV-specific TCR beta clonotypes were dominant in the ex vivo response.

With respect to this clonotype: As yet, its antigen is unknown.

The ends lost 6 bases at V and 0 bases at J; junction bases unmatched: 10. Germline values: CDR1 MNHEY, CDR2 SMNVEV (reference sequence). The CDR3 is made up of 18 amino acids. TCRdb reanalysed the reads using MiXCR and keeps one entry per CDR3 protein. The sample lists roughly 700,000 distinct CDR3 sequences; roughly 33% were seen once. The sample in question was cultured PBMCs, obtained from culture after CMV antigen stimulation. This chain joins TRBV27 and TRBJ2-6; TRBD2 agrees at 8 bases. This TCR was sampled from a human donor in good health (CMV status not recorded). Some clones in this sample may be carry-over from other donors' samples. The CDR3 coding sequence is TGTGCCAGCAGCCCCCCCACAGGGACTAGCTCTGGGGCCAACGTCCTGACTTTC. Its translation: CASSPPTGTSSGANVLTF.